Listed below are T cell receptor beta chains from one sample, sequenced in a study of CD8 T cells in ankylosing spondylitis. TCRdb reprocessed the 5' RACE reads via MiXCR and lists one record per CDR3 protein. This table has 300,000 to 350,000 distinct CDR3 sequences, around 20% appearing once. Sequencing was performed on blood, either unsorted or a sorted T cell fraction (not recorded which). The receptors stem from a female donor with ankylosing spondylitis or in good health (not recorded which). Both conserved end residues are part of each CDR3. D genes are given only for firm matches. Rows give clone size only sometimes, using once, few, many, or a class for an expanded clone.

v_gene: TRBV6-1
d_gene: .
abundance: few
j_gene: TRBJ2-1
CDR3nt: TGTGCCAGCAGTGAAAGAGGAGGAGGGACCTACAATGAGCAGTTCTTC
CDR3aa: CASSERGGGTYNEQFF

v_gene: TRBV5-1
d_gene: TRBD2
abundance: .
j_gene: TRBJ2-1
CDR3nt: TGCGCCAGCAGCTCGGGACTACTCAAGGGCAATGAGCAGTTCTTC
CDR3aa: CASSSGLLKGNEQFF

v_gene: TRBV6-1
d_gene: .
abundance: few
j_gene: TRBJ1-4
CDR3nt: TGTGCCAGCAGTGAGGGCAGGGGAGAGGAAAAACTGTTTTTT
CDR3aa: CASSEGRGEEKLFF

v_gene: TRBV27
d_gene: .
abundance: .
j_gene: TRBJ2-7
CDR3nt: TGTGCCAGCAGTCCTCGTCTCCGGGTCTCCTACGAGCAGTACTTC
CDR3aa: CASSPRLRVSYEQYF

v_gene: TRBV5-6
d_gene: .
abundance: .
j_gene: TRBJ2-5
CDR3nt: TGTGCCAGCAGGGAATTGGGCGGGGAGACCCAGTACTTC
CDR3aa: CASRELGGETQYF

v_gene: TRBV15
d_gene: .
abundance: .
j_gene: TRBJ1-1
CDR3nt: TGTGCCACCAGCAGATCAACCAGGGAAGGAAAAGCTTTCTTT
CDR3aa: CATSRSTREGKAFF

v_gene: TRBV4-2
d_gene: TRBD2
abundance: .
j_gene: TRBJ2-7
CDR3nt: TGTGCCAGCAGCCAAGGAAGCGGGGGTCGGACCACCTACGAGCAGTACTTC
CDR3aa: CASSQGSGGRTTYEQYF

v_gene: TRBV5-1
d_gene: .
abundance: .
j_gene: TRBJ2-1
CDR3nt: TGCGCCAGCAGCGTGGATATTGAGCAGTTCTTC
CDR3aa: CASSVDIEQFF

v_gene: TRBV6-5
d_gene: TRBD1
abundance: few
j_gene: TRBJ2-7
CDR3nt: TGTGCCAGCAGTTCTACGGGACAGGGGCACTACGAGCAGTACTTC
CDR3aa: CASSSTGQGHYEQYF

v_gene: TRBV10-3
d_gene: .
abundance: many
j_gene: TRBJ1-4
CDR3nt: TGTGCCATCAGTGGGGCCACGGGGGAAAAACTGTTTTTT
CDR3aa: CAISGATGEKLFF

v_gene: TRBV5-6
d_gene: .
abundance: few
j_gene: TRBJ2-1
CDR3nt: TGTGCCAGCAGCTTGGATTTGGTAGTTTCCACCGTATACCACAATGAGCAGTTCTTC
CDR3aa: CASSLDLVVSTVYHNEQFF

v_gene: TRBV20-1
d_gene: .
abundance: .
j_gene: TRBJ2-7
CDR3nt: TGCAGTGCCGGGTCAGTAAGCTCCTACGAGCAGTACTTC
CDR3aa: CSAGSVSSYEQYF

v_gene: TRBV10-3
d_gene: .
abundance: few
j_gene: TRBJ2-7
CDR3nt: TGTGCCATCAGTGAGTCGGGGGGAGCCTCCTACGAGCAGTACTTC
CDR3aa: CAISESGGASYEQYF

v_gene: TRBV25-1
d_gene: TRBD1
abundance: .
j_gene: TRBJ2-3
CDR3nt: TGTGCCAGCAGTGACCCGACAGGGTGGGGAGATACGCAGTATTTT
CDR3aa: CASSDPTGWGDTQYF

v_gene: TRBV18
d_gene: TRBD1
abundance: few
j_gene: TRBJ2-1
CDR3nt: TGTGCCAGCTCAGGGACAGGGGGCGCCGAGCAGTTCTTC
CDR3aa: CASSGTGGAEQFF